These 3 T cell receptor beta chains were all obtained from the same sample, sequenced in a study of blood T cell repertoires in COVID-19. The repertoire was sequenced with immunoSEQ multiplex PCR; TCRdb's copy has only in-frame clones and lacks some. The table has around 200,000 clones, less than 90% seen once; the top ten hold under 2.5%. The sequenced material came from peripheral blood. The source is a middle-aged man with active or convalescent COVID-19.

The CDR3 DNA sequence: TGTGCCAGCATCGGGACGGGGGGACACGGCTACACCTTC. This sequence encodes CASIGTGGHGYTF. The chain combines TRBV28 with TRBJ1-2, with a possible D match to TRBD1 (6 bases). V was cut by 7 bases and J by 8 bases, with 17 bases left in between. The CDR3 length is 13 residues. Germline lookup yields CDR1 MDHEN and CDR2 SYDVKM.

This clone was counted only a few times. V and J are TRBV18 and TRBJ1-2, with a possible D match to TRBD1 (6 bases). The germline V gene encodes CDR1 KGHSH and CDR2 LQKENI. Trimming took 6 bases from V and 8 from J, leaving 22 bases between them. The CDR3 runs to 15 residues. CDR3 bases: TGTGCCAGCTCGTCAACAGGGCCCAGGGAAAGCGGCTACACCTTC. As protein: CASSSTGPRESGYTF.

The chain combines TRBV19 with TRBJ2-7, with TRBD2 as a possible D gene (5 bases). The CDR3 loop spans 14 amino acids. Per germline, CDR1 LNHDA and CDR2 SQIVND (reference sequence). V lost 6 bases, J lost 2 bases, and 14 bases lay in between. CDR3 protein: CASSFGGSPYEQYF. The CDR3 DNA follows: TGTGCCAGTAGCTTCGGAGGAAGCCCCTACGAGCAGTACTTC.